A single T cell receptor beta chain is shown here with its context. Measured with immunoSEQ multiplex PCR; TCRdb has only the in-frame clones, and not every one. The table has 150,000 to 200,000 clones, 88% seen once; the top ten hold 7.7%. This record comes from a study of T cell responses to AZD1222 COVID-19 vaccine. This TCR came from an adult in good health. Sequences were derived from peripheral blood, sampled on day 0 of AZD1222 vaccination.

The DNA for the CDR3 is TGTGCCAGCTCAGTCCAGGGTGGGGTTAGCAATCAGCCCCAGCATTTT. Its translation: CASSVQGGVSNQPQHF. The V and J genes are TRBV18 and TRBJ1-5, with D perhaps matching TRBD1 (5 bases). The CDR3 is 16 residues long. The V end lost 5 bases, the J end lost 0 bases, and 14 bases lay between the germline ends. CDR1 is KGHSH and CDR2 is LQKENI in the germline V gene.